This T cell receptor (beta chain) came from a study of T cell responses to AZD1222 COVID-19 vaccine. V was cut by 0 bases and J by 8 bases, with 9 bases left in between. Looked up from germline, CDR1 is SNHLY and CDR2 is FYNNEI. CDR3 length: 13 amino acids. Findings and caveats of the study: It was only after the peak T cell response that any repertoires were sampled. Just a handful of AZD1222 recipients were seropositive at baseline.

Sequencing was performed with immunoSEQ multiplex PCR; in TCRdb, only in-frame clones are kept and a portion is missing. The profile shows tens of thousands of clones, approximately 90% of them singletons. Concerning this clone itself: Its specificity is unknown.

Sequences were derived from peripheral blood, sampled 28 days after the second AZD1222 dose. The receptor was derived from an adult who received the AZD1222 COVID-19 vaccine. V and J are TRBV2 and TRBJ2-3, with D uncertain. In DNA, the CDR3 is TGTGCCAGCAGTGAAGCGATGGACGGTACGCAGTATTTT. Translation: CASSEAMDGTQYF.